This TCR beta chain was found in a study of T cells in localized non-small cell lung cancer. Comments on this clone: As yet, its antigen is unknown.

The data were produced by immunoSEQ multiplex PCR, yet TCRdb's version contains in-frame clones alone and is incomplete. The data contain about 26,000 clones, more than 85% of them seen just once; the ten biggest clones take up over 3.5%. With 9 bases removed from V and 4 bases from J, the gap between germline ends came to 9 bases. Germline V gene data show CDR1 as SNHLY and CDR2 as FYNNEI. This CDR3 spans 11 amino acids. Points from the study as a whole: The study linked higher blood T cell density to longer overall survival. Uninvolved adjacent lung, not tumor, had the highest T cell clonality. The appearance of a median about 60 of the top 100 tumor clones was seen in adjacent lung.

This sequence joins TRBV2 and TRBJ1-2; a weak D match, TRBD1 (6 bases). This TCR came from a female donor aged 60 or older with stage II squamous cell lung carcinoma. Sequences were derived from peripheral blood, sampled before any cancer treatment. The CDR3, as DNA: TGTGCCAGTACAGGGCCCTATGGCTACACCTTC. Protein: CASTGPYGYTF.